Presented here are 27 T cell receptor beta chains from one specimen sequenced in a study of response to subunit inactivated influenza vaccine. TCRdb re-called the RT-PCR reads with MiXCR, one entry per CDR3 protein. The sample yields roughly 520,000 distinct CDR3 sequences, roughly 25% seen once. The sequencing here drew on CD4+ T cells sorted from PBMCs, taken roughly 5 days after vaccination. The receptor set was obtained from a man aged 50 or older who received an inactivated influenza vaccine.

Ten or more counts support this clonotype. The gene calls are TRBV5-6 and TRBJ2-1; TRBD2 matches at 10 bases. CDR1 is SGHDT, CDR2 YYEEEE, per germline. V lost 4 bases, J lost 2 bases, and 3 bases stayed unmatched. This CDR3 comprises 15 residues. DNA for the CDR3: TGTGCCAGCAGCGGCCTAGCGGGAGCCTACAATGAGCAGTTCTTC. Amino acid sequence: CASSGLAGAYNEQFF.

This clonotype was observed a handful of times. This rearrangement joins TRBV21-1 to TRBJ2-2; no check of the table's D call, TRBD2, against the DNA was made. TRBV21-1 is given as a pseudogene. This CDR3 comprises 16 residues. The CDR3 reads CASSKDKRGGTGELFF. The CDR3, as DNA: TGTGCCAGCAGCAAAGATAAGCGGGGGGGCACCGGGGAGCTGTTTTTT.

Note on this clonotype: Sequence at one end of the junction differs from germline and may be a read error. This chain connects TRBV20-1 to TRBJ2-5; D ambiguous. The CDR3 is 9 amino acids. The germline CDR1 and CDR2 sequences are DFQATT and SNEGSKA (reference sequence). CDR3 amino acids: CSTPETQYF. DNA for the CDR3: TGTAGCACCCCCGAGACCCAGTACTTC.

The chain employs TRBV6-1 and TRBJ2-7; TRBD1 agrees at 7 bases. V was clipped by 6 bases and J by 3 bases; unmatched bases: 8. This CDR3 spans 14 amino acids. In germline, CDR1 is MNHNS, CDR2 SASEGT. The chain's CDR3 is CASRGTEVFYEQYF. CDR3 in DNA: TGTGCCAGCAGAGGGACAGAGGTCTTCTACGAGCAGTACTTC.

The chain carries TRBV9 and TRBJ2-1; D gene unclear. Trimming shortened V by 1 base and J by 4 bases, and 9 bases separated the two germline ends. Germline lookup yields CDR1 SGDLS and CDR2 YYNGEE. The CDR3 consists of 14 residues. CDR3 DNA: TGTGCCAGCAGCGTACGGCCGGAATACAATGAGCAGTTCTTC. This codes for CASSVRPEYNEQFF.

The rearrangement links TRBV7-9 to TRBJ2-5; TRBD2 matches at 10 bases. The CDR3 sequence is 15 residues long. CDR1 SEHNR and CDR2 FQNEAQ come from the germline V gene (reference sequence). After removal of 2 bases from V and 5 bases from J, the junction contained 5 bases not matched to a gene. The CDR3 spells CASSLSELAGETQYF. Here the CDR3 DNA reads TGTGCCAGCAGCTTAAGTGAACTAGCGGGGGAGACCCAGTACTTC.

This clonotype was found a few times. The chain links TRBV5-6 to TRBJ2-7; no clear D gene. With 3 bases removed from V and 1 base from J, the gap between germline ends came to 8 bases. Looked up from germline, CDR1 is SGHDT and CDR2 is YYEEEE. The CDR3 contains 13 residues. The CDR3 is CASSSLGSYEQYF. In DNA, the CDR3 is TGTGCCAGCAGCTCACTGGGTTCCTACGAGCAGTACTTC. Full variable domain (rest looked up from reference TRBV5-6 and TRBJ2-7): DAGVTQSPTHLIKTRGQQVTLRCSPKSGHDTVSWYQQALGQGPQFIFQYYEEEERQRGNFPDRFSGHQFPNYSSELNVNALLLGDSALYLCASSSLGSYEQYFGPGTRLTVT.

This clonotype was seen only a few times. CDR3 nucleotide sequence: TGCGCCGTAGGGAGGGCGGACAATGAGCAGTTCTTC. Its protein is CAVGRADNEQFF. The rearrangement uses TRBV4-3 and TRBJ2-1; 7 bases fit TRBD2. There are 12 residues in the CDR3. The V segment lost 11 bases and the J segment 5 bases; nucleotides outside the gene matches: 6. Per the germline V gene, CDR1 is LGHNA and CDR2 is YSLEER.

The chain employs TRBV28 and TRBJ2-3; unclear D gene. The CDR3 runs 18 residues. CDR1 and CDR2 (germline): MDHEN, SYDVKM. V was shortened by 4 bases and J by 0 bases, with 20 bases between the two germline ends. The CDR3 DNA follows: TGTGCCAGCAGTTCATCGGTATTTCGCCGGTCTAGCACAGATACGCAGTATTTT. Encoded protein: CASSSSVFRRSSTDTQYF.

The chain combines TRBV20-1 with TRBJ2-1; TRBD2 matches 8 bases. Per the germline V gene, CDR1 is DFQATT and CDR2 is SNEGSKA (reference sequence). The CDR3 is made up of 14 amino acids. V was pared by 2 bases and J by 5 bases, with 5 bases of the junction left unmatched. In DNA form, the CDR3 reads TGCAGTGCTAGATCGGGGGGGCCTCACAATGAGCAGTTCTTC. Protein product: CSARSGGPHNEQFF.

This clonotype appeared once. V gene TRBV7-2 combines with J gene TRBJ2-1, with 13 nucleotides matching TRBD2. Germline lookup yields CDR1 SGHTA and CDR2 FQGNSA. J was trimmed by 9 bases and V by 7 bases; bases with no gene match: 12. This CDR3 comprises 16 residues. The CDR3 region is CASTFGTSGGAREQFF. The CDR3 region has the DNA TGTGCCAGCACCTTCGGAACTAGCGGGGGGGCTCGTGAGCAGTTCTTC.

In its sample, this clonotype was seen many times. This rearrangement joins TRBV18 to TRBJ1-1; weak D call: TRBD1 (5 bases). Germline V gene sequence: CDR1 KGHSH, CDR2 LQKENI. The CDR3 is made up of 11 amino acids. V was cut by 8 bases and J by 9 bases, with 13 bases left in between. The CDR3 protein is CASKQESQAFF. In DNA, the CDR3 is TGTGCCAGCAAACAGGAAAGCCAAGCTTTCTTT.

V is TRBV6-1 and J is TRBJ1-5; D unclear. V was cut by 6 bases and J by 6 bases, with 15 bases left in between. The CDR3 spans 14 residues. CDR1 is MNHNS and CDR2 is SASEGT in the germline V gene. As DNA, the CDR3 is TGTGCCAGCAGCTCGATGGGTAGAGCTCAGCCCCAGCATTTT. Amino acids: CASSSMGRAQPQHF.

J is TRBJ2-7 and V is TRBV10-3; weak D call: TRBD2 (5 bases). The germline V and J ends were trimmed by 3 bases and 6 bases, with 21 bases remaining between them. CDR1 and CDR2 (germline): ENHRY, SYGVKD. The CDR3 spans 16 residues. The CDR3 sequence: CAISDTLRLGGSEQYF. CDR3 bases: TGTGCCATCAGTGACACTCTTCGCCTAGGTGGGAGCGAGCAGTACTTC.

The chain is built from TRBV29-1 and TRBJ2-7, with TRBD1 identical over 9 bases. The germline gives CDR1 SQVTM, CDR2 ANQGSEA. With 7 bases clipped from V and 6 bases from J, the junction kept 10 bases outside the gene matches. The CDR3 covers 13 residues. CDR3 sequence (DNA): TGCAGCGGCGGGGGACAGGGTTACGGCGAGCAGTACTTC. Protein sequence: CSGGGQGYGEQYF.

Many counts were recorded for this clonotype. This chain joins TRBV3-1 and TRBJ1-6; D is ambiguous. Trimming removed 2 bases from V and 11 bases from J, with 19 bases in between. Per the germline V gene, CDR1 is LGHDT and CDR2 is YNNKEL (reference sequence). This CDR3 region has 16 residues. The CDR3 sequence is CASSQTAAVMRAPLHF. CDR3 in DNA: TGTGCCAGCAGCCAAACCGCGGCCGTCATGAGGGCACCCCTCCACTTT.

The rearrangement uses TRBV5-1 and TRBJ1-2; D gene ambiguous. Trimming took off 0 bases at V and 4 bases at J, with 10 bases between the two ends. The CDR3 loop spans 14 amino acids. CDR1 and CDR2 from the germline V gene are SGHRS and YFSETQ. CDR3 DNA: TGCGCCAGCAGCTTGGGAACAGCCCCCTATGGCTACACCTTC. This sequence encodes CASSLGTAPYGYTF.

The gene calls are TRBV12-3 or TRBV12-4 and TRBJ2-2; D might be TRBD2 (6 bases). The CDR3 length is 14 residues. Trimming removed 8 bases at V and 0 bases at J, with 10 bases between. The CDR3 region is CASGGPANTGELFF. The CDR3 bases are TGTGCCAGCGGAGGGCCAGCGAACACCGGGGAGCTGTTTTTT.

This clonotype occurred many times. The chain has TRBV12-3 or TRBV12-4 and TRBJ2-7; possible D gene TRBD1, 6 bases. This CDR3 region has 14 residues. Trimming removed 6 bases at V and 4 bases at J, with 16 bases between. The chain's CDR3 is CASRKGVLQYEQYF. CDR3 nucleotides: TGTGCCAGCAGGAAGGGGGTTCTTCAATACGAGCAGTACTTC.

The J gene is TRBJ2-3, the V gene TRBV24-1, with 12 positions matching TRBD1. The CDR3 contains 16 residues. With 4 bases clipped from V and 6 bases from J, the junction kept 7 bases outside the gene matches. Germline loops: CDR1 KGHDR, CDR2 SFDVKD. CDR3 in DNA: TGTGCCACCAGTGAGGACCGGGACAGGGGGCTTGATACGCAGTATTTT. Amino acid sequence: CATSEDRDRGLDTQYF.

At least ten counts were recorded for this clonotype. Mismatch with germline at one junction end may stem from a read error. V is TRBV7-2 and J is TRBJ1-2, with D uncertain. Germline V gene data show CDR1 as SGHTA and CDR2 as FQGNSA. The CDR3 contains 13 residues. In DNA, the CDR3 is TGTGCCAGCAGTTTAGGACGGGGCTATGGCTACACCTTC. It specifies CASSLGRGYGYTF.

The chain couples TRBV27 to TRBJ2-1; 7 bases match TRBD1. V lost 5 bases and J lost 5; bases outside the gene matches: 21. Germline CDR1 MNHEY, CDR2 SMNVEV (reference sequence). The CDR3 sequence is 19 residues long. The DNA of the CDR3 is TGTGCCAGCAGTCGCGTCGGAGGCAGGGGGTTAGTGAATGACAATGAGCAGTTCTTC. Its translation is CASSRVGGRGLVNDNEQFF.

The V gene is TRBV29-1, the J gene TRBJ1-1; TRBD1 aligns across 9 bases. In germline, CDR1 is SQVTM, CDR2 ANQGSEA. J was trimmed by 7 bases and V by 5 bases; bases with no gene match: 8. The length of the CDR3 is 13 residues. The CDR3 reads CSVSPRQGGEAFF. Written as DNA, the CDR3 is TGCAGCGTTTCACCCCGACAGGGGGGTGAAGCTTTCTTT.

Only a few counts were recorded for this clonotype. The rearrangement joins TRBV7-9 to TRBJ2-1, with 10 bases fitting TRBD1. Trimming at V came to 5 bases and at J to 5 bases, leaving 9 bases not matched to a gene. The CDR3 length is 16 residues. Germline V CDR1 and CDR2: SEHNR, FQNEAQ (reference sequence). This chain's CDR3 is CASSGPGQGLDNEQFF. In nucleotides, the CDR3 is TGTGCCAGCAGCGGGCCGGGACAGGGGCTTGACAATGAGCAGTTCTTC.

This clonotype has a handful of counts. The gene calls are TRBV4-2 and TRBJ2-3, with 9 bases aligning to TRBD2. The CDR3 runs to 17 residues. Germline CDR1 reads LGHNA; CDR2 reads YNFKEQ. V lost 1 base, J lost 3 bases, and 8 bases stayed unmatched. Here the CDR3 DNA reads TGTGCCAGCAGCCAAGGGGTTGCGCGGGAGGGTACAGATACGCAGTATTTT. It yields the protein CASSQGVAREGTDTQYF.

This clonotype came up a few times. J is TRBJ2-6 and V is TRBV14, with D uncertain. This CDR3 is built from 12 residues. V was shortened by 1 base and J by 13 bases, with 8 bases between the two germline ends. CDR1 and CDR2 from the germline V gene are SGHDN and FVKESK. CDR3 bases: TGTGCCAGCAGCCAAGGTAACATGGTCCTGACTTTC. Translating gives CASSQGNMVLTF. The complete variable domain, with remaining parts taken from reference TRBV14 and TRBJ2-6, reads EAGVTQFPSHSVIEKGQTVTLRCDPISGHDNLYWYRRVMGKEIKFLLHFVKESKQDESGMPNNRFLAERTGGTYSTLKVQPAELEDSGVYFCASSQGNMVLTFGAGSRLTVL.

The rearrangement links TRBV6-2 or TRBV6-3 to TRBJ1-6; TRBD1 aligns across 11 bases. The germline gives CDR1 MNHEY, CDR2 SVGEGT. V lost 5 bases to trimming and J lost 6 bases; unmatched junction nucleotides: 6. The CDR3 consists of 16 residues. This CDR3 reads CASSTRTGGFNSPLHF. The CDR3, as DNA: TGTGCCAGCAGTACCCGGACAGGGGGCTTTAATTCACCCCTCCACTTT.